Following are 5 T cell receptor beta chains from one sample sequenced in a study of cytomegalovirus exposure and HLA in healthy donors. The study ran its PCR with 60 Vbeta and 13 Jbeta primers. Some clones are missing from TCRdb's copy, which holds only in-frame ones; the method was immunoSEQ multiplex PCR. The profile shows some 120,000 clones, roughly 72% of them singletons. Sequencing was carried out using PBMCs. The source of these receptors is a middle-aged man in good health and CMV-seropositive.

This clone was observed a few times. The sample has other DNA sequences that encode this CDR3 too. The chain has TRBV27 and TRBJ2-7, with 8 nucleotides matching TRBD2. V lost 4 bases and J lost 2; bases outside the gene matches: 10. The length of the CDR3 is 16 residues. From germline, CDR1 is MNHEY and CDR2 SMNVEV (reference sequence). CDR3 in DNA: TGTGCCAGCAGTTCTCCACGCGGGGGGACTCCCTACGAGCAGTACTTC. It codes for CASSSPRGGTPYEQYF.

Comment on this clone: Other DNA sequences of this sample code for an identical CDR3. The chain combines TRBV9 with TRBJ2-1, with TRBD2 identical over 8 bases. The CDR3 runs to 14 residues. J lost 7 bases, V lost 0 bases, and 3 bases had no gene match. Germline CDR1 reads SGDLS; CDR2 reads YYNGEE. CDR3 bases: TGTGCCAGCAGCGTAGCGGGAGGGAATAATGAGCAGTTCTTC. Its translation is CASSVAGGNNEQFF.

The chain is built from TRBV19 and TRBJ1-6; 10 bases are shared with TRBD1. The CDR3 length is 15 residues. V was pared by 7 bases and J by 10 bases, with 10 bases of the junction left unmatched. Per the germline V gene, CDR1 is LNHDA and CDR2 is SQIVND (reference sequence). For the CDR3, the DNA is TGTGCCAGTAAGCAAGACAGGGGGCTGGACTCACCCCTCCACTTT. Protein sequence: CASKQDRGLDSPLHF.

The table lists this clone with a count of one. V is TRBV14 and J is TRBJ1-1; D unresolved. This CDR3 is built from 13 residues. The germline V gene encodes CDR1 SGHDN and CDR2 FVKESK. Trimming removed 6 bases from V and 5 bases from J, with 13 bases in between. CDR3 DNA: TGTGCCAGCAGGGTTACGGGCGGGACTGAAGCTTTCTTT. This encodes CASRVTGGTEAFF.

The rearrangement links TRBV19 to TRBJ2-5, with TRBD1 matching over 10 bases. CDR3 length: 13 residues. With V trimmed by 5 bases and J by 7 bases, 4 bases remained unmatched. Germline V gene lookup returns CDR1 LNHDA and CDR2 SQIVND (reference sequence). The CDR3 sequence is CASSGTGAGTQYF. The CDR3 nucleotides read TGTGCCAGTAGTGGGACAGGGGCTGGGACCCAGTACTTC. Full variable domain (remainder filled in from reference TRBV19 and TRBJ2-5): DGGITQSPKYLFRKEGQNVTLSCEQNLNHDAMYWYRQDPGQGLRLIYYSQIVNDFQKGDIAEGYSVSREKKESFPLTVTSAQKNPTAFYLCASSGTGAGTQYFGPGTRLLVL.